This T cell receptor beta chain was retrieved from a study of T cells in Graves' hyperthyroidism and ophthalmopathy. Study outcomes and limitations: Before onset, by a median of around six months, the model predicted ophthalmopathy. Peripheral blood also featured most of the thyroid clonotypes expanded above 0.001.

TCR beta CDR3 regions were amplified from RNA. RT-PCR in the first round (using the HTBI primer set) targeted the TCR CDR3. TCRdb fed the multiplex PCR reads into MiXCR, producing one record per CDR3 protein. The sample yields about 320,000 distinct CDR3 sequences, over 15% seen once. This clonotype was recorded many times. Its antigen is not known. Sequencing input: blood. The receptor was derived from a man younger than 40 with Graves' hyperthyroidism.

The CDR3 DNA follows: TGTGCCATCAGTCCTTCGGCCCAATCCTACGAGCAGTACTTC. This codes for CAISPSAQSYEQYF. This sequence joins TRBV10-3 and TRBJ2-7; D remains ambiguous. V was pared by 5 bases and J by 1 base, with 12 bases between. The germline V gene encodes CDR1 ENHRY and CDR2 SYGVKD. The CDR3 extends over 14 amino acids.